The rows below give T cell receptor beta chains drawn from one sample of a study of beta chain features in type 1 diabetes. Sequencing used immunoSEQ multiplex PCR; TCRdb keeps in-frame clones, though not all of them. This sample has about 190,000 clones; 7% to 9% occur once, and the top ten carry under 0.6%. The sample was central memory CD4+ T cells from blood. The receptors originated from a man aged 18 to 29 with type 1 diabetes. CDR3s include the opening cysteine and the closing phenylalanine or tryptophan. The D gene is left open where the match is weak. Some rows mark clone size as missing; the rest say once, few, many or name a class of expanded clone.

>TRBV4-2|TRBD1|few|TRBJ2-2
TGTGCCAGCAGACCCGGACAGGGACGAACGACCGGGGAGCTGTTTTTT
CASRPGQGRTTGELFF
>TRBV5-4|TRBD2|-|TRBJ2-3
TGTGCCAGCAGCCCGGGACTAGCGGGAGGGACTCGGGGACTAACAGATACGCAGTATTTT
CASSPGLAGGTRGLTDTQYF
>TRBV5-6|TRBD2|-|TRBJ2-4
TGTGCCAGCAGCTTTTATGCTAGCGGGAGCCAAAACATTCAGTACTTC
CASSFYASGSQNIQYF
>TRBV27|TRBD1|-|TRBJ2-7
TGTGCCAGCGGACAGGGTTGGTCCTACGAGCAGTACTTC
CASGQGWSYEQYF
>TRBV30|-|few|TRBJ1-6
TGTGCCTGGCAGGCCCACAGGGCTTCACCCCTCCACTTT
CAWQAHRASPLHF
>TRBV7-2|-|few|TRBJ2-3
TGTGCCAGCAGCCCGGGACTCAGCACAGATACGCAGTATTTT
CASSPGLSTDTQYF
>TRBV30|-|-|TRBJ1-2
TGTGCCTGGAGGCAACTAAGAGGGGGTACGGGCGGCTACACCTTC
CAWRQLRGGTGGYTF
>TRBV5-1|TRBD1|-|TRBJ1-4
TGCGCCAGCAGCATAGGACAGGGTGACGAAAAACTGTTTTTT
CASSIGQGDEKLFF
>TRBV19|TRBD1|-|TRBJ2-7
TGTGCCAGTAGTATTGTCGACAGGGCCGAGCAGTACTTC
CASSIVDRAEQYF
>TRBV29-1|-|many|TRBJ1-1
TGCAGCGTTGAACTCCGGTCCGCCGCTTTCTTT
CSVELRSAAFF
>TRBV7-2|TRBD2|few|TRBJ2-5
TGTGCCAGCAACGCCCTGCTAGCGGGGAGGGAGACCCAGTACTTC
CASNALLAGRETQYF
>TRBV7-6|-|few|TRBJ1-5
TGTGCCAGCAGCGCACACAGGGTGAGCAATCAGCCCCAGCATTTT
CASSAHRVSNQPQHF
>TRBV2|-|-|TRBJ2-3
TGTGCCAGCAGTGACGGGGATACGCAGTATTTT
CASSDGDTQYF
>TRBV4-3|-|few|TRBJ2-5
TGCGCCAGCAGCCAAAGAGTAGGGGTGAAGACCCAGTACTTC
CASSQRVGVKTQYF
>TRBV10-3|TRBD1|few|TRBJ1-6
TGTGCCATCAGTGCTCCGGGACAGGGCAATTCACCCCTCCACTTT
CAISAPGQGNSPLHF
>TRBV21-1|-|-|TRBJ2-1
TGTGCCAGCAGCTTCCTCCCTAGCGGTAGCTCCTACAATGAGCAGTTCTTC
CASSFLPSGSSYNEQFF
>TRBV9|TRBD1|-|TRBJ1-1
TGTGCCAGCAGCGGGCCGGGACAGGGATATTCTCTAGGTCTCTTT
CASSGPGQGYSLGLF